This passage covers 2 T cell receptor beta chains from one sample sequenced in a study of cytomegalovirus exposure and HLA in healthy donors. 13 Jbeta primers and 60 Vbeta primers were used for the PCR. Generated by immunoSEQ multiplex PCR, the TCRdb table keeps only in-frame clones and is missing some. This sample carries about 130,000 clones, around 78% of them seen once, and the ten largest clones take approximately 1.8%. Material for sequencing was PBMCs. These receptors were obtained from a woman between 50 and 59 years old in good health and CMV-seronegative.

The genes are TRBV7-2 and TRBJ1-4; 8 bases line up with TRBD1. Germline V gene lookup returns CDR1 SGHTA and CDR2 FQGNSA. J gave up 7 bases and V 5 bases, and 9 bases lay outside the gene matches. The CDR3 is 15 amino acids. The DNA of the CDR3 is TGTGCCAGCAGCGCGCGGACAGGGCGGCGTGAAAAACTGTTTTTT. This codes for CASSARTGRREKLFF.

The chain carries TRBV7-2 and TRBJ1-2; the D gene is possibly TRBD1 (6 bases). V lost 5 bases and J 3 bases, leaving 22 bases between the germline ends. Germline values: CDR1 SGHTA, CDR2 FQGNSA. The CDR3 totals 17 residues. The CDR3, as DNA: TGTGCCAGCAGCCAGCCGGACAGCCGCACGGAACACTATGGCTACACCTTC. The encoded protein is CASSQPDSRTEHYGYTF.